The rows below give T cell receptor beta chains drawn from one sample of a study of blood T cell repertoires in COVID-19. Clones were sequenced by immunoSEQ multiplex PCR, and TCRdb holds only the in-frame ones, with some missing. The top ten hold less than 10% of the sample, which has roughly 120,000 clones, 70% to 80% seen once. Input material: peripheral blood. All receptors come from a woman aged 55-70 years with acute or convalescent COVID-19. CDR3s include the opening cysteine and the closing phenylalanine or tryptophan. A D gene is named only where the DNA matches it firmly. The size field is filled for only some rows; it gives once, few, many or a size class.

j_call clone_size d_call cdr3_length v_call cdr3_aa cdr3_nt
TRBJ1-6 - - 14 TRBV19 CASSIYQDRAPLHF TGTGCCAGTAGTATATATCAGGATCGAGCACCCCTCCACTTT
TRBJ1-4 - TRBD1 15 TRBV4-3 CASSHGQGESEKLFF TGCGCCAGCAGCCACGGACAGGGAGAATCCGAAAAACTGTTTTTT
TRBJ2-3 - - 15 TRBV7-3 CASSLAGVSTDTQYF TGTGCCAGCAGCTTAGCGGGTGTTAGCACAGATACGCAGTATTTT
TRBJ2-7 - TRBD1 15 TRBV18 CASSRSGQGWNEQYF TGTGCCAGCTCGCGGTCGGGACAGGGGTGGAACGAGCAGTACTTC
TRBJ2-2 - - 11 TRBV27 CASRAAGELFF TGTGCCAGCAGGGCTGCCGGGGAGCTGTTTTTT
TRBJ1-1 - TRBD1 14 TRBV2 CASLPGTVNTEAFF TGTGCCAGTTTACCCGGGACAGTGAACACTGAAGCTTTCTTT
TRBJ2-3 - - 13 TRBV5-1 CASSPGLSDTQYF TGCGCCAGCAGTCCGGGACTCTCGGATACGCAGTATTTT
TRBJ2-7 - - 12 TRBV2 CASSAQGYEQYF TGTGCCAGCAGTGCACAGGGCTACGAGCAGTACTTC
TRBJ1-2 - TRBD1 14 TRBV2 CASRVQGASYGYTF TGTGCCAGCAGGGTACAGGGGGCGAGCTATGGCTACACCTTC
TRBJ1-1 - TRBD1 14 TRBV19 CASRPTGQSGEAFF TGTGCCAGTAGGCCGACAGGGCAGTCTGGTGAAGCTTTCTTT
TRBJ1-6 - - 14 TRBV10-1 CASSETAYNSPLHF TGCGCCAGCAGTGAAACTGCGTATAATTCACCCCTCCACTTT
TRBJ2-7 - - 13 TRBV10-3 CAISASDNYEQYF TGTGCCATCAGTGCCTCGGACAACTACGAGCAGTACTTC
TRBJ1-1 few - 14 TRBV9 CASSVAGAGTEAFF TGTGCCAGCAGCGTAGCAGGGGCAGGCACTGAAGCTTTCTTT
TRBJ2-7 - - 14 TRBV5-1 CASSLASRGYEQYF TGCGCCAGCAGCTTGGCTAGCCGGGGGTACGAGCAGTACTTC
TRBJ1-4 - TRBD1 13 TRBV29-1 CSVAEGAREKLFF TGCAGCGTGGCAGAGGGGGCCAGGGAAAAACTGTTTTTT
TRBJ1-2 many TRBD1 10 TRBV20-1 CSAWTGGDTF TGCAGTGCCTGGACAGGGGGGGACACCTTC
TRBJ1-1 - TRBD1 14 TRBV18 CASSTTGGVSEAFF TGTGCCAGCTCTACGACAGGGGGAGTCTCTGAAGCTTTCTTT
TRBJ1-3 - - 16 TRBV7-3 CASSLPQAYSGNTIYF TGTGCCAGCAGCTTACCGCAGGCATACTCTGGAAACACCATATATTTT
TRBJ2-2 - - 13 TRBV7-2 CASSRDSGGELFF TGTGCCAGCAGTCGGGACTCTGGCGGGGAGCTGTTTTTT
TRBJ1-5 - - 16 TRBV6-2/TRBV6-3 CASSRTYPGEWQPQHF TGTGCCAGCAGCCGCACTTACCCAGGGGAATGGCAGCCCCAGCATTTT
TRBJ1-6 - - 13 TRBV6-1 CASSEAQGSPLHF TGTGCCAGCAGTGAAGCCCAGGGGTCACCCCTCCACTTT
TRBJ1-1 - - 14 TRBV6-2/TRBV6-3 CASSVDRPNTEAFF TGTGCCAGCAGCGTTGACAGGCCGAACACTGAAGCTTTCTTT
TRBJ2-1 - TRBD1 15 TRBV5-1 CASSQGQSSYNEQFF TGCGCCAGCAGTCAGGGACAGAGCTCCTACAATGAGCAGTTCTTC
TRBJ2-7 - TRBD1 15 TRBV19 CASSQRAGGSYEQYF TGTGCCAGTAGCCAAAGGGCAGGGGGCTCCTACGAGCAGTACTTC
TRBJ2-3 few - 15 TRBV19 CASSRGQQLTDTQYF TGTGCCAGTAGCAGAGGACAGCAGCTCACAGATACGCAGTATTTT
TRBJ1-5 - - 14 TRBV18 CASSPGGREQPQHF TGTGCCAGCTCTCCGGGGGGGCGGGAACAGCCCCAGCATTTT
TRBJ2-2 once - 13 TRBV6-2/TRBV6-3 CASSYGGVGELFF TGTGCCAGCAGTTACGGAGGTGTCGGGGAGCTGTTTTTT
TRBJ2-3 - - 14 TRBV4-3 CASSQDQRGDTQYF TGCGCCAGCAGCCAAGATCAACGGGGGGATACGCAGTATTTT
TRBJ2-2 - TRBD1 16 TRBV24-1 CATSDPTGLVGGELFF TGTGCCACCAGTGATCCGACAGGGCTCGTCGGCGGGGAGCTGTTTTTT
TRBJ1-1 few TRBD1 15 TRBV7-8 CASSPPGQGHTEAFF TGTGCCAGCAGCCCGCCGGGACAGGGTCACACTGAAGCTTTCTTT